A single sample gave rise to the 14 T cell receptor beta chains below, sequenced in a study of low-dose radiotherapy and immunotherapy resistance in tumors. Time point meaning: after trial treatment. Treatment described: LDRT plus nivolumab, ipilimumab, low-dose cyclophosphamide and aspirin (RACIN trial). Priming of first-strand cDNA relied on TRAV- and TRBV-specific primers (covering alpha and beta chains). Both a constant-region primer and a V-primer adapter served to amplify TCRs across around 20 PCR cycles. Each CDR3 protein gets one entry after TCRdb re-called the reads with MiXCR. The sample contains under 110,000 distinct CDR3 sequences, around 21% of which appear only once. The material sequenced was PBMCs, taken after low-dose radiotherapy plus immunotherapy. These receptors were obtained from a male donor with prostate cancer.

This clonotype was counted at least ten times. The CDR3 protein is CASSGASGGADEQFF. The CDR3 nucleotides read TGTGCCAGCAGTGGGGCTAGCGGGGGGGCAGATGAGCAGTTCTTC. V and J are TRBV2 and TRBJ2-1, with 12 bases matching TRBD2. The CDR3 contains 15 residues. V lost 4 bases and J lost 8; bases outside the gene matches: 6. Germline V gene lookup returns CDR1 SNHLY and CDR2 FYNNEI.

This chain links TRBV7-2 with TRBJ1-1; D unclear. The CDR3 runs 12 residues. V was pared by 6 bases and J by 10 bases, with 15 bases between. Germline CDR1 is SGHTA and CDR2 is FQGNSA. CDR3 nucleotide sequence: TGTGCCAGCAGTCGAGAGGCCCGAGTAGCTTTCTTT. Protein product: CASSREARVAFF. Complete variable domain (other parts from reference TRBV7-2 and TRBJ1-1): GAGVSQSPSNKVTEKGKDVELRCDPISGHTALYWYRQSLGQGLEFLIYFQGNSAPDKSGLPSDRFSAERTGGSVSTLTIQRTQQEDSAVYLCASSREARVAFFGQGTRLTVV.

This clonotype was counted many times. V and J are TRBV20-1 and TRBJ1-5; weak D call: TRBD1 (6 bases). V was clipped by 2 bases and J by 6 bases, with 17 bases between them. This CDR3 has 15 residues. Germline V gives CDR1 DFQATT, CDR2 SNEGSKA (reference sequence). In DNA form, the CDR3 reads TGCAGTGCTAGATCGATAGGGGGGGCGGGTCAGCCCCAGCATTTT. Translated: CSARSIGGAGQPQHF.

This clonotype appeared many times. V gene TRBV20-1 combines with J gene TRBJ1-6, with D maybe TRBD1 (6 bases). CDR1 is DFQATT and CDR2 is SNEGSKA in the germline V gene (reference sequence). The V end was cut by 3 bases, the J end by 9 bases, with 15 bases between. CDR3 length: 14 residues. In nucleotides, the CDR3 is TGCAGTGCTAGGCCCGGGGGCGGTCGTTCACCCCTCCACTTT. This sequence encodes CSARPGGGRSPLHF.

This clonotype turned up a few times. The rearrangement links TRBV5-6 to TRBJ2-7, with D unresolved. Per germline, CDR1 SGHDT and CDR2 YYEEEE. The CDR3 has 14 amino acids. The germline V and J ends were trimmed by 1 base and 2 bases, with 10 bases remaining between them. Here the CDR3 reads CASSLITGAYEQYF. Written as DNA, the CDR3 is TGTGCCAGCAGCTTGATCACCGGAGCCTACGAGCAGTACTTC.

The table lists this clonotype with many counts. This chain joins TRBV2 and TRBJ1-2; 8 bases match TRBD1. This CDR3 has 14 amino acids. Germline CDR1 SNHLY, CDR2 FYNNEI. The junction had 6 bases not matched to a gene; V was cut back by 8 bases and J by 1 base. CDR3 nucleotide sequence: TGTGCCAGCGGGCGGGGACAGGTTAACTATGGCTACACCTTC. Encoded protein: CASGRGQVNYGYTF.

V and J are TRBV14 and TRBJ2-6; 7 positions match TRBD2. Trimming at V came to 2 bases and at J to 1 base, leaving 2 bases not matched to a gene. The CDR3 runs to 16 residues. Germline CDR1 and CDR2: SGHDN and FVKESK. The CDR3 protein is CASSQPGRSGANVLTF. The CDR3 DNA sequence: TGTGCCAGCAGCCAACCCGGGAGGTCTGGGGCCAACGTCCTGACTTTC.

This clonotype has a count of ten or more. The chain joins TRBV10-1 to TRBJ2-5; D is possibly TRBD2 (6 bases). The length of the CDR3 is 15 residues. V lost 5 bases to trimming and J lost 4 bases, with 17 bases between them. The germline V gene has CDR1 WNHNN and CDR2 SYGVQD (reference sequence). The CDR3 loop is CASSKGLQNVETQYF. CDR3 nucleotides: TGCGCCAGCAGTAAGGGACTGCAAAATGTAGAGACCCAGTACTTC.

Many counts were recorded for this clonotype. V is TRBV2 and J is TRBJ1-5, with a tentative D call TRBD1 (6 bases). Germline V lookup: CDR1 SNHLY, CDR2 FYNNEI. This CDR3 spans 13 amino acids. Trimming took 7 bases from V and 2 from J, leaving 9 bases between them. The CDR3 reads CASNRVGNQPQHF. Here the CDR3 DNA reads TGTGCCAGCAACAGGGTCGGCAATCAGCCCCAGCATTTT.

This clonotype was observed many times. V is TRBV7-9 and J is TRBJ2-2; D gene uncertain. The V gene's germline CDR1 is SEHNR and CDR2 FQNEAQ (reference sequence). The V and J ends lost 6 bases and 5 bases respectively, with 10 bases between them. The CDR3 is 13 amino acids. The CDR3 bases are TGTGCCAGCAGTCTTACTGGGACCGGGGAGCTGTTTTTT. It yields the protein CASSLTGTGELFF.

This clonotype was recorded at least ten times. V gene TRBV6-8 combines with J gene TRBJ2-3, with TRBD1 identical over 9 bases. From germline, CDR1 is MNHGY and CDR2 SAAAGT. V shed 0 bases and J 4 bases; nucleotides not matched to a gene: 5. The CDR3 runs to 16 residues. The CDR3 bases are TGTGCCAGCAGTTACTCTGGGACAGGGTACGCAGATACGCAGTATTTT. It codes for CASSYSGTGYADTQYF.

This clonotype was seen many times. The gene calls are TRBV7-2 and TRBJ2-3, with D possibly being TRBD2 (6 bases). The V and J ends lost 3 bases and 3 bases respectively, with 10 bases between them. Looked up from germline, CDR1 is SGHTA and CDR2 is FQGNSA. This CDR3 has 14 residues. CDR3 in DNA: TGTGCCAGCAGCTTGGGGGGATGGACAGATACGCAGTATTTT. It codes for CASSLGGWTDTQYF.

This clonotype was seen a handful of times. This may be a read error: a much more frequent sequence differs by one nucleotide. The chain recombines TRBV5-1 with TRBJ2-7; 7 nucleotides align to TRBD1. V lost 4 bases to trimming and J lost 7 bases; unmatched junction nucleotides: 11. CDR1 is SGHRS, CDR2 YFSETQ, per germline. The CDR3 sequence is 14 residues long. Here the CDR3 reads CASSRSDRSMEQYF. The DNA of the CDR3 is TGCGCCAGCAGCCGTTCGGACAGGAGCATGGAGCAGTACTTC. Based on the CDR3 plus reference TRBV5-1 and TRBJ2-7, the full variable domain is KAGVTQTPRYLIKTRGQQVTLSCSPISGHRSVSWYQQTPGQGLQFLFEYFSETQRNKGNFPGRFSGRQFSNSRSEMNVSTLELGDSALYLCASSRSDRSMEQYFGPGTRLTVT.

This clonotype has a count of ten or more. Here the CDR3 DNA reads TGTGCCAGCACCCCAGGGAATAGCAATCAGCCCCAGCATTTT. Translated, it gives CASTPGNSNQPQHF. The chain has TRBV18 and TRBJ1-5; TRBD1 is a possible D gene (5 bases). The CDR3 is 14 amino acids. V lost 8 bases and J lost 0, with 11 bases in between. Germline CDR1 KGHSH, CDR2 LQKENI.